This T cell receptor (beta chain) came from a study of cytomegalovirus exposure and HLA in healthy donors. Whole-study results and caveats: Beyond CMV serostatus, there was no information to go on about immune exposure. Sequencing probably produced one cluster of sequence variants that were highly shared.

The length of the CDR3 is 14 residues. The V segment lost 3 bases and the J segment 4 bases; nucleotides outside the gene matches: 5. Per the germline V gene, CDR1 is SEHNR and CDR2 is FQNEAQ (reference sequence). To note about this clone: Its antigen is currently unknown.

Each donor was nominally healthy when sampled (though unrecorded immune exposures were likely). PCR used 60 Vbeta primers and 13 Jbeta primers. Clones were read by immunoSEQ multiplex PCR, and TCRdb kept only the in-frame ones, dropping some. This sample carries some 140,000 clones, around 80% of them seen once, and the ten largest clones take roughly 1.2%. The source of this sequence is a male donor in good health and CMV-seropositive. The specimen was PBMCs. The chain couples TRBV7-9 to TRBJ1-2; 7 bases are shared with TRBD1. This chain's CDR3 is CASSLTGWGYGYTF. The DNA of the CDR3 is TGTGCCAGCAGCTTGACAGGGTGGGGCTATGGCTACACCTTC.